Listed below are T cell receptor beta chains from one sample, sequenced in a study of identifying expanded T cells in peripheral blood. Here immunoSEQ multiplex PCR was the method, and the copy in TCRdb shows in-frame clones only, minus some. Of about 94,000 clones in the sample, roughly 90% were seen once. The sample comprised blood. These receptors all come from a person aged 18-69 years in good health. CDR3s include the opening cysteine and the closing phenylalanine or tryptophan. D genes are given only for firm matches. Only some rows state a clone size, as once, few, many or a class for expanded clones.

CDR3 DNA	CDR3 protein	D gene	clone size	V gene	J gene
TGTGCCAGCAGCCGGTTGGTGCGGACGTCGGGGCGAGGGATGGAGACCCAGTACTTC	CASSRLVRTSGRGMETQYF	.	.	TRBV11-2	TRBJ2-5
TGTGCCAGCAGTGAGTCGTTCAGTTTCAACACTGAAGCTTTCTTT	CASSESFSFNTEAFF	.	.	TRBV2	TRBJ1-1
TGTGCCAGCTCAGCCAACACAGGGGGCTTGGGTCAGCCCCAGCATTTT	CASSANTGGLGQPQHF	TRBD1	.	TRBV18	TRBJ1-5
TGTGCCAGCAGTGAGACAAGCGGGAGGCAGGAGACCCAGTACTTC	CASSETSGRQETQYF	TRBD2	.	TRBV2	TRBJ2-5
TGTGCCAGCAGCCCCGACAGGGTGATAGCTGCGGCATACGAGCAGTACTTC	CASSPDRVIAAAYEQYF	TRBD1	.	TRBV7-8	TRBJ2-7
TGCGCCAGCAGCCCGACGGGGGGCGCTTATTCAGATACGCAGTATTTT	CASSPTGGAYSDTQYF	.	.	TRBV4-1	TRBJ2-3
TGTGCCAGCTCACCACCCTCAGGAGAGGTTGAAGCTTTCTTT	CASSPPSGEVEAFF	.	once	TRBV18	TRBJ1-1
TGTGCCAGCAGCTTATCGGGGGTAGGTGGGAACACTGAAGCTTTCTTT	CASSLSGVGGNTEAFF	.	.	TRBV7-3	TRBJ1-1
TGCGCCAGCAGCCAAGATTCCGTCGGCATTTCCTACGAGCAGTACTTC	CASSQDSVGISYEQYF	.	.	TRBV4-1	TRBJ2-7
TGCGCCAGCAGCTTGGGGGCTATGGACACCGGGGAGCTGTTTTTT	CASSLGAMDTGELFF	.	.	TRBV5-1	TRBJ2-2
TGCAGCGTTTTGGGGGGCCCTGAAGCTTTCTTT	CSVLGGPEAFF	.	.	TRBV29-1	TRBJ1-1
TGTGCCAGCAGCTTGGAGGGGGCCCGAACGAACTATGGCTACACCTTC	CASSLEGARTNYGYTF	TRBD1	.	TRBV5-4	TRBJ1-2
TGTGCCAGCAGCAGACCCCCGGGACAGCTTACCTACGAGCAGTACTTC	CASSRPPGQLTYEQYF	TRBD1	.	TRBV5-6	TRBJ2-7
TGTGCCAGCAGCACCACGGGGGTATCGGGAAACACCATATATTTT	CASSTTGVSGNTIYF	.	.	TRBV2	TRBJ1-3
TGCAGCGTACCGGGACAGGGGGCGCATACTGAAGCTTTCTTT	CSVPGQGAHTEAFF	TRBD1	.	TRBV29-1	TRBJ1-1
TGTGCCAGCAGTGTCCGGGCCACCCCAGACACTGAAGCTTTCTTT	CASSVRATPDTEAFF	.	.	TRBV6-1	TRBJ1-1
TGTGCCAGCAGCTCCCCCCGGACAGGGTTACCCAGCTCCTACAATGAGCAGTTCTTC	CASSSPRTGLPSSYNEQFF	TRBD1	.	TRBV7-2	TRBJ2-1
TGCGCCAGCAGCTTGGTCGGGACAGTGCGGACCGGGGAGCTGTTTTTT	CASSLVGTVRTGELFF	TRBD1	once	TRBV5-1	TRBJ2-2
TGCGCCAGCAGCTTTCCCGGGACAGGGAGCACCGGGGAGCTGTTTTTT	CASSFPGTGSTGELFF	TRBD1	.	TRBV5-1	TRBJ2-2
TGTGCCAGCAGCCCGTCTAGCGGGTCTAGCACAGATACGCAGTATTTT	CASSPSSGSSTDTQYF	TRBD2	.	TRBV7-2	TRBJ2-3
TGTGCCTGGAGTGTACTCCGCCCCCAGTACTTC	CAWSVLRPQYF	.	.	TRBV30	TRBJ2-5
TGCAGCGCGGAGTCCGGGGGATACACTGAAGCTTTCTTT	CSAESGGYTEAFF	.	few	TRBV29-1	TRBJ1-1
TGTGCCAGCAGTGAATCTTTTCGGGCAGGGGATTCACCCCTCCACTTT	CASSESFRAGDSPLHF	.	.	TRBV6-4	TRBJ1-6
TGTGCCAGCAGCTTAGACTACCGTCCCCGTTACAATGAGCAGTTCTTC	CASSLDYRPRYNEQFF	.	.	TRBV7-2	TRBJ2-1
TGTGCCAGTAGTATTGTGGCCCACAGAGGTCAGCCCCAGCATTTT	CASSIVAHRGQPQHF	.	.	TRBV19	TRBJ1-5
TGTGCCAGCTCACCCGACATCTATGGCTACACCTTC	CASSPDIYGYTF	.	few	TRBV18	TRBJ1-2
TGCGCCAGCAACCAAGGTGGAGTATATTCCGGGGAGCTGTTTTTT	CASNQGGVYSGELFF	.	.	TRBV5-1	TRBJ2-2
TGTGCCAGCTCACCATCGGGGACAGGGATGTATGAGCAGTTCTTC	CASSPSGTGMYEQFF	TRBD1	.	TRBV18	TRBJ2-1
TGTGCCATCAGTGAGAGGCAGGGGGGCCAGTACTTC	CAISERQGGQYF	.	.	TRBV10-3	TRBJ2-4
TGCAGTGCTGCCCGGGGAGATACGCAGTATTTT	CSAARGDTQYF	.	.	TRBV20-1	TRBJ2-3
TGTGCCAGCAGCTTAATCTCCTACGAGCAGTACTTC	CASSLISYEQYF	.	.	TRBV7-9	TRBJ2-7
TGTGCCAGCAGCCCCTGGGGGGGGGCAAACACTGAAGCTTTCTTT	CASSPWGGANTEAFF	.	.	TRBV7-9	TRBJ1-1